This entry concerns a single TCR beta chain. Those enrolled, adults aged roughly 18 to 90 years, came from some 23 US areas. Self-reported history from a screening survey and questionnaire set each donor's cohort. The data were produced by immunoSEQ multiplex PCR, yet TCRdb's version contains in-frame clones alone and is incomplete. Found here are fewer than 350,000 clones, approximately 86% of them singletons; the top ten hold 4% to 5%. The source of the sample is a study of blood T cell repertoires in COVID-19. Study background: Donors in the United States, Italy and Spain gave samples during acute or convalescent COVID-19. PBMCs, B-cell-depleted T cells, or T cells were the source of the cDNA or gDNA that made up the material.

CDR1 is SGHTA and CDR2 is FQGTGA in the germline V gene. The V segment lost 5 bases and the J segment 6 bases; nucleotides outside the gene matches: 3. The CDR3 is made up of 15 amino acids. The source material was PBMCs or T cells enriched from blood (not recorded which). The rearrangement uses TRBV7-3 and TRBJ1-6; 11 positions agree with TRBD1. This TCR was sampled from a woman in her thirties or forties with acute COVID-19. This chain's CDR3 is CASSGQGALNSPLHF. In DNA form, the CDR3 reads TGTGCCAGCAGCGGACAGGGGGCGCTTAATTCACCCCTCCACTTT.